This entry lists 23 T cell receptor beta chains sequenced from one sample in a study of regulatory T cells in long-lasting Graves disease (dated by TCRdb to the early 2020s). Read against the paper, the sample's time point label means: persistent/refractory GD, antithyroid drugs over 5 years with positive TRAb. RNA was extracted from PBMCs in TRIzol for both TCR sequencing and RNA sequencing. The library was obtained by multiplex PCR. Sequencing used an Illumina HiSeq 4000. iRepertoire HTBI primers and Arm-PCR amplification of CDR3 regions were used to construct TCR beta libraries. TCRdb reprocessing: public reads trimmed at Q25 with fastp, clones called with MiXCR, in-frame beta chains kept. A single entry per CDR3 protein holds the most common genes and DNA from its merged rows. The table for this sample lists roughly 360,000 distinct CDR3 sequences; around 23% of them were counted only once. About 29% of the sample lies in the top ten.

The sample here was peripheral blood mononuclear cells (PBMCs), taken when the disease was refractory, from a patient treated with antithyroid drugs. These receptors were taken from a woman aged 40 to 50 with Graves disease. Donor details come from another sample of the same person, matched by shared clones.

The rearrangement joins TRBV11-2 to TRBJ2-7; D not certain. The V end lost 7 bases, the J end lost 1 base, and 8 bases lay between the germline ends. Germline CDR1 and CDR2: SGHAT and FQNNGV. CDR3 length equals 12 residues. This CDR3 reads CASIGSSYEQYF. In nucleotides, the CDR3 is TGTGCCAGCATAGGCAGTTCCTACGAGCAGTACTTC.

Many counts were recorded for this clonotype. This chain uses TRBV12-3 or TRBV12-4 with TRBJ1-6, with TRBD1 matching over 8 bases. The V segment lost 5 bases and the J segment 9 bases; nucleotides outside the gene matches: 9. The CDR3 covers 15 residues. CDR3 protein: CASSPHTGGSSPLHF. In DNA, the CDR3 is TGTGCCAGCAGTCCCCATACAGGGGGTTCTTCACCCCTCCACTTT.

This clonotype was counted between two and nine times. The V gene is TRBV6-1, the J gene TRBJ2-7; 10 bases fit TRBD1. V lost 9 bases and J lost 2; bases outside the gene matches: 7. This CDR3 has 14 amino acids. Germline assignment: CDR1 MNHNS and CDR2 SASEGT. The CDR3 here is CARTPGQGTYEQYF. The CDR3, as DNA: TGTGCCAGGACGCCGGGACAGGGGACCTACGAGCAGTACTTC.

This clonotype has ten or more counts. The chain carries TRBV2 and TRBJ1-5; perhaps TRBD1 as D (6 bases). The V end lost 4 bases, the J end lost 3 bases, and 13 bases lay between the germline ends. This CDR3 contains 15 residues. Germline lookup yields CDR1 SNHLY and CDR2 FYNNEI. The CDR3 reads CASSVDSFDNQPQHF. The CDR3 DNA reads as TGTGCCAGCAGTGTGGACAGTTTTGACAATCAGCCCCAGCATTTT.

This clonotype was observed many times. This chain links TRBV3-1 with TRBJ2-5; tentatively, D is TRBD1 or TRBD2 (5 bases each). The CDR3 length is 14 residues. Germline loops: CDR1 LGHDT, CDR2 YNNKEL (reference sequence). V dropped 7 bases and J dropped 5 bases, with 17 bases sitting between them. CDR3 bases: TGTGCCAGCAAAGACAGTCGAGGACTGGAGACCCAGTACTTC. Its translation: CASKDSRGLETQYF.

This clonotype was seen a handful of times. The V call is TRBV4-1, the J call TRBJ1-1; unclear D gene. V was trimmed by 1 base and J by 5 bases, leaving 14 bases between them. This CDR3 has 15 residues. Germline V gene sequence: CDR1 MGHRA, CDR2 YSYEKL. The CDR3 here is CASSQVGKGKTEAFF. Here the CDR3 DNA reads TGCGCCAGCAGCCAAGTTGGGAAAGGGAAGACTGAAGCTTTCTTT.

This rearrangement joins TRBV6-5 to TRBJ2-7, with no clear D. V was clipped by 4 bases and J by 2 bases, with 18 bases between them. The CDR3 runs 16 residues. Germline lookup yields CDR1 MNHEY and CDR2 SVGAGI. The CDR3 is CASSFFQNIRPYEQYF. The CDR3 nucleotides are TGTGCCAGCAGTTTCTTTCAGAATATCCGCCCCTACGAGCAGTACTTC.

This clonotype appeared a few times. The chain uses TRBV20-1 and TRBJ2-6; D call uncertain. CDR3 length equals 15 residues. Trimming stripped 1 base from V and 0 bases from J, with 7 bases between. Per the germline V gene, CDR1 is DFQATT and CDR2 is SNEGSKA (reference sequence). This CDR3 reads CSARGPFSGANVLTF. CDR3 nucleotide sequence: TGCAGTGCTAGAGGGCCCTTCTCTGGGGCCAACGTCCTGACTTTC.

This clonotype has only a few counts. CDR3 sequence (DNA): TGTGCCAGCAGCCTCTGGGAAAAACTGTTTTTT. Its translation: CASSLWEKLFF. The chain employs TRBV28 and TRBJ1-4, with D unclear. The V end lost 6 bases, the J end lost 8 bases, and 7 bases lay between the germline ends. Germline lookup yields CDR1 MDHEN and CDR2 SYDVKM. The CDR3 totals 11 residues.

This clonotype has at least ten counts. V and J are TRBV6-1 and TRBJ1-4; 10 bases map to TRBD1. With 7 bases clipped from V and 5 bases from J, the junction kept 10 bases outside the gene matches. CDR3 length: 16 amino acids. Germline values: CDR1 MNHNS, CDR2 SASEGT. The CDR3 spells CASIPKGGQGNEKLFF. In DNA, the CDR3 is TGTGCCAGCATCCCTAAGGGGGGACAGGGGAATGAAAAACTGTTTTTT.

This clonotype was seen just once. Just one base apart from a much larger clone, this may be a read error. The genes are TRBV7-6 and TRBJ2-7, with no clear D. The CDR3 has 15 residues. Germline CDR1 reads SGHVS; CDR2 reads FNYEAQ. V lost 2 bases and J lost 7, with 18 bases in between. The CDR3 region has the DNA TGTGCCAGCAGCTTAAGGTCACTACCCTACAATGAGCAGTACTTC. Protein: CASSLRSLPYNEQYF. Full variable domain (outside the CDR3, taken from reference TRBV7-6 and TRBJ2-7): GAGVSQSPRYKVTKRGQDVALRCDPISGHVSLYWYRQALGQGPEFLTYFNYEAQQDKSGLPNDRFSAERPEGSISTLTIQRTEQRDSAMYRCASSLRSLPYNEQYFGPGTRLTVT.

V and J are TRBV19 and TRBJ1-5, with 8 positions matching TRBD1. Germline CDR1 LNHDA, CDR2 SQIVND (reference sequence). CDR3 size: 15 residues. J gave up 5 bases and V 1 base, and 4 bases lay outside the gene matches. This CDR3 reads CASSIGGQAHQPQHF. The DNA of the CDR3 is TGTGCCAGTAGTATAGGGGGACAGGCCCATCAGCCCCAGCATTTT.

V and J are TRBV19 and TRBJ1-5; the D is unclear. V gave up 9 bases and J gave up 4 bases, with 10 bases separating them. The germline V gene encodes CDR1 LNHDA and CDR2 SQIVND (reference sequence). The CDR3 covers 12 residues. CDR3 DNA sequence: TGTGCCAGCAGCCCCCGAAATCAGCCCCAGCATTTT. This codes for CASSPRNQPQHF.

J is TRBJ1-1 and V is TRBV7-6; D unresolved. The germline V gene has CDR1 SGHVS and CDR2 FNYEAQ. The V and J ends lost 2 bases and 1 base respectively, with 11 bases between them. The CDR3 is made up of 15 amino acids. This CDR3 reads CASSLLSGRNTEAFF. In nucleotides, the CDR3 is TGTGCCAGCAGCTTATTAAGCGGGAGGAACACTGAAGCTTTCTTT.

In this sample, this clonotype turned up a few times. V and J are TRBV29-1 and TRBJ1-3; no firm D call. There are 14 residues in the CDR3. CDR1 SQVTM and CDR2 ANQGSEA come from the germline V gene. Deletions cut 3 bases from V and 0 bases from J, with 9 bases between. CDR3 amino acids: CSVDTATSGNTIYF. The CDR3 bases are TGCAGCGTTGACACAGCGACCTCTGGAAACACCATATATTTT.

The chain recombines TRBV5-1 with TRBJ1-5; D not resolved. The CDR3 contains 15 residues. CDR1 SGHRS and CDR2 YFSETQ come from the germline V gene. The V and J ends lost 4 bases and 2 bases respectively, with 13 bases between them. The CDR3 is CASSLHPGGNQPQHF. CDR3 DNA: TGCGCCAGCAGCCTCCACCCGGGTGGCAATCAGCCCCAGCATTTT.

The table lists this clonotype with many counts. This CDR3 reads CASSPWVGRSPLHF. The CDR3 DNA reads as TGTGCCAGCAGTCCTTGGGTAGGGAGGTCACCCCTCCACTTT. This sequence joins TRBV28 and TRBJ1-6; D ambiguous. The length of the CDR3 is 14 residues. V lost 5 bases to trimming and J lost 10 bases, with 15 bases between them. Germline V gene sequence: CDR1 MDHEN, CDR2 SYDVKM.

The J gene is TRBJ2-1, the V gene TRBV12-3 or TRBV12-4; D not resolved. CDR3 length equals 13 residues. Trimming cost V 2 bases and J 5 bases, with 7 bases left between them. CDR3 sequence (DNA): TGTGCCAGCAGTTTAAGGCAGCACAATGAGCAGTTCTTC. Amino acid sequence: CASSLRQHNEQFF.

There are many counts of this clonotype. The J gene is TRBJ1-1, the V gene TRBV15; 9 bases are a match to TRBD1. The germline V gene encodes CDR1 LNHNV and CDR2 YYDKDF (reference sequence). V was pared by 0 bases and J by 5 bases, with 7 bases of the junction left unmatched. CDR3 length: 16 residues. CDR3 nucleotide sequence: TGTGCCACCAGCAGAGATCGACAGGGGGAGTGGACTGAAGCTTTCTTT. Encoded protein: CATSRDRQGEWTEAFF.

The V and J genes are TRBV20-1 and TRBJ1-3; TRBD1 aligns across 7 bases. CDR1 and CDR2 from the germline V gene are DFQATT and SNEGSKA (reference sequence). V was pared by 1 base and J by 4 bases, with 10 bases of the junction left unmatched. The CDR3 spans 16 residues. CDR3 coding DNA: TGCAGTGCTAGAGGGCCAATACAGGGGCTCGGAAACACCATATATTTT. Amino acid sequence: CSARGPIQGLGNTIYF.

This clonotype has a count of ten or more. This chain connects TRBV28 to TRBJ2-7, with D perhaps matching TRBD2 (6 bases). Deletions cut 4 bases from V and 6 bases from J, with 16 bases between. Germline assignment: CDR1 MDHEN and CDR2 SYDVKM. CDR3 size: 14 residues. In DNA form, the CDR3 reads TGTGCCAGCAGTTCCCGGGGGATTAGGGGCGAGCAGTACTTC. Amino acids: CASSSRGIRGEQYF. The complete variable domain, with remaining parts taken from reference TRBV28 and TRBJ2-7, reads DVKVTQSSRYLVKRTGEKVFLECVQDMDHENMFWYRQDPGLGLRLIYFSYDVKMKEKGDIPEGYSVSREKKERFSLILESASTNQTSMYLCASSSRGIRGEQYFGPGTRLTVT.

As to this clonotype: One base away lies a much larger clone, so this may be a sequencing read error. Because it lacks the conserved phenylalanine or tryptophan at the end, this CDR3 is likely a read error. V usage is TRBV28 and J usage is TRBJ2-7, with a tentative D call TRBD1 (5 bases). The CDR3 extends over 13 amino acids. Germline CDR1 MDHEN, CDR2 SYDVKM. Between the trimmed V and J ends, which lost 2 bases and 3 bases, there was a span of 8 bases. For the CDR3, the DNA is TGTGCCAGCAGTTTAGGGGCCAACTACGAGCAGTACCTC. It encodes CASSLGANYEQYL.

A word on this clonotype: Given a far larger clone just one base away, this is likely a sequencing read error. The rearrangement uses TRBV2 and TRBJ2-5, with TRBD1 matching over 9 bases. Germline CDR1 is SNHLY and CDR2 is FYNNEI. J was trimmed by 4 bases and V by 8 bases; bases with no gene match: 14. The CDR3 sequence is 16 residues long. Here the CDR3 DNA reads TGTGCCAGCGGCCAATTCGGGACAGGGTTCCGAGAGACCCAGTACTTC. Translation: CASGQFGTGFRETQYF.